This T cell receptor (beta chain) is from a study of shared clonotypes between healthy human individuals. Germline V gene sequence: CDR1 LNHNV, CDR2 YYDKDF (reference sequence). The ends were cut back, 4 bases at V and 0 bases at J, with 7 bases in the middle. The CDR3 has 15 residues. Under the authors' procedure: Quality scores were absent from the junction-only immunoSEQ sequences, so filtering differed. Generated by immunoSEQ multiplex PCR, the TCRdb table keeps only in-frame clones and is missing some. The DNA was the basis for D and trimming; V, J and clone size are from that table. The table includes 850,000 to 1,100,000 clones, 70% to 85% detected once.

Input material: memory CD4+ T cells from PBMCs. Subset defined: CD45RA-negative fraction. V usage is TRBV15 and J usage is TRBJ2-6; unclear D gene. The sequence was collected from a man aged 18 to 30 in good health. Some clones in this sample may be carry-over from other donors' samples. The CDR3 is CATSKASSGANVLTF. As DNA, the CDR3 is TGTGCCACCAGCAAAGCGAGCTCTGGGGCCAACGTCCTGACTTTC.